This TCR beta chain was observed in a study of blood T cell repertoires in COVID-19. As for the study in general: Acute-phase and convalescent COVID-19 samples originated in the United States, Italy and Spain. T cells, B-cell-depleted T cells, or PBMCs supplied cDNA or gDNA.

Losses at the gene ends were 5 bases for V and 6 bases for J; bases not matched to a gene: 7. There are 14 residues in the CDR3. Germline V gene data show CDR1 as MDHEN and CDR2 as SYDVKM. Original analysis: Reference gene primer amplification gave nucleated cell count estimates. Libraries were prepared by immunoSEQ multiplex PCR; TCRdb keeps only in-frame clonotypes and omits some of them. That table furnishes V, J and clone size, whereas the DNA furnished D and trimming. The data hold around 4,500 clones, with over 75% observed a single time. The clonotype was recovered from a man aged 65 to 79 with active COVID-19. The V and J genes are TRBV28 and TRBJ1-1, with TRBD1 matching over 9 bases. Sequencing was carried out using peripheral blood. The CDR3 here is CASSKTGTGPEAFF. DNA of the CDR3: TGTGCCAGCAGTAAGACCGGGACAGGGCCTGAAGCTTTCTTT.